The source of this T cell receptor (beta chain) is a study of cytomegalovirus exposure and HLA in healthy donors. The length of the CDR3 is 14 residues. Trimming pared 8 bases from V and 0 bases from J, leaving 11 bases between. CDR1 is MNHNS, CDR2 SASEGT, per germline. The study ran its PCR with 60 Vbeta and 13 Jbeta primers. Generated by immunoSEQ multiplex PCR, the TCRdb table keeps only in-frame clones and is missing some. The sample has over 150,000 clones; 80% to 90% are singletons. The receptor comes from a woman aged 25 to 39 in good health and CMV-seropositive. The chain has TRBV6-1 and TRBJ1-5, with no clear D. Sequenced sample: PBMCs. In DNA, the CDR3 is TGTGCCAGCCGGAGAGTTGATAGCAATCAGCCCCAGCATTTT. Encoded protein: CASRRVDSNQPQHF.